The T cell receptor (beta chain) described here comes from a study of blood T cell repertoires in COVID-19. In the study overall: Italy, Spain and the United States were the sources of the convalescent and acute COVID-19 samples. Sources were T cells, B-cell-depleted T cells, or PBMCs; the material itself was cDNA or gDNA.

In the original processing: The authors estimated nucleated cell counts from reference gene primer amplification. Clones were read by immunoSEQ multiplex PCR, and TCRdb kept only the in-frame ones, dropping some. That table supplies the V and J calls and clone size; D and trimming were determined from the DNA. The repertoire holds some 260,000 clones, with about 70% as singletons. The CDR3 is made up of 16 amino acids. Germline lookup yields CDR1 MNHNY and CDR2 SVGAGI (reference sequence). V gave up 4 bases and J gave up 2 bases, with 15 bases separating them. The V gene is TRBV6-6, the J gene TRBJ1-5; possible D gene TRBD1, 6 bases. This TCR was recovered from an elderly woman with acute or convalescent COVID-19. Sequencing input: peripheral blood. The CDR3 is CASSSSGQSGNQPQHF. The CDR3 region has the DNA TGTGCCAGCAGTTCATCTGGACAGAGCGGCAATCAGCCCCAGCATTTT.